Shown below are 24 T cell receptor beta chains from a single sample sequenced in a study of T-cell reconstitution after alpha-beta-depleted transplantation in children. This sample's TCRbeta library carried unique molecular identifier barcodes. MiXCR, applied by TCRdb to the PCR reads, yields one record per CDR3 protein. The table lists hundreds of thousands of distinct CDR3 sequences, 6.5% to 9% of them singletons. Here the sequenced sample was PBMCs, mostly from graft donor cells, taken 180 days after TCRalphabeta/CD19-depleted stem cell transplant. Source of these receptors: a male patient younger than 18 who had a stem cell transplant for acute lymphoblastic leukemia, so the T cells may come from the graft donor.

This clonotype came up many times. The rearrangement links TRBV11-2 to TRBJ1-3; unclear D gene. Trimming removed 3 bases from V and 0 bases from J, with 6 bases in between. The germline V gene encodes CDR1 SGHAT and CDR2 FQNNGV. The CDR3 runs to 14 residues. In DNA form, the CDR3 reads TGTGCCAGCAGCTTCGGTGACTCTGGAAACACCATATATTTT. Amino acids: CASSFGDSGNTIYF.

This clonotype was seen ten or more times. This chain connects TRBV7-2 to TRBJ1-2; D gene unclear. This CDR3 has 11 amino acids. The V and J ends lost 3 bases and 10 bases respectively, with 9 bases between them. Germline loops: CDR1 SGHTA, CDR2 FQGNSA. In DNA, the CDR3 is TGTGCCAGCAGCTTCGAAAGAGACTACACCTTC. Its translation is CASSFERDYTF.

V usage is TRBV5-4 and J usage is TRBJ2-2; no definite D call. The length of the CDR3 is 13 residues. Germline CDR1 is SGHNT and CDR2 is YYREEE (reference sequence). With 0 bases removed from V and 4 bases from J, the gap between germline ends came to 4 bases. CDR3 loop: CASSLAVTGELFF. As DNA, the CDR3 is TGTGCCAGCAGCTTGGCAGTCACCGGGGAGCTGTTTTTT.

At least ten counts were recorded for this clonotype. J is TRBJ2-7 and V is TRBV5-1; 7 bases line up with TRBD1. V was pared by 1 base and J by 6 bases, with 7 bases of the junction left unmatched. The CDR3 length is 14 residues. CDR1 and CDR2 (germline): SGHRS, YFSETQ. The CDR3 loop reads CASSLKDRVSEQYF. Written as DNA, the CDR3 is TGCGCCAGCAGCTTGAAAGACAGGGTAAGCGAGCAGTACTTC.

Ten or more counts support this clonotype. This chain connects TRBV11-1 to TRBJ2-3; 7 bases agree with TRBD2. Looked up from germline, CDR1 is SGHAT and CDR2 is FQDESV (reference sequence). CDR3 size: 15 residues. V dropped 5 bases and J dropped 6; count of bases not matched to a gene: 11. CDR3 in amino acids: CASSAGRLAGDTQYF. The CDR3, as DNA: TGTGCCAGCAGCGCCGGGAGGCTCGCGGGGGATACGCAGTATTTT.

This clonotype was detected ten times or more. The V call is TRBV4-2, the J call TRBJ2-3; the D is unclear. Germline CDR1 reads LGHNA; CDR2 reads YNFKEQ. CDR3 length equals 15 residues. V gave up 0 bases and J gave up 5 bases, with 12 bases separating them. The CDR3 reads CASSQEKLILDTQYF. The CDR3 DNA sequence: TGTGCCAGCAGCCAAGAGAAGTTGATTTTAGATACGCAGTATTTT.

This clonotype has ten or more counts. The chain employs TRBV29-1 and TRBJ2-7; D is possibly TRBD2 (5 bases). V was trimmed by 4 bases and J by 2 bases, leaving 6 bases between them. The CDR3 runs to 11 residues. Germline V gene sequence: CDR1 SQVTM, CDR2 ANQGSEA. The CDR3 region is CSVGGPYEQYF. CDR3 DNA: TGCAGCGTTGGAGGGCCCTACGAGCAGTACTTC.

This clonotype was detected ten times or more. This chain joins TRBV19 and TRBJ2-1; tentative D call: TRBD2 (6 bases). V was cut by 3 bases and J by 13 bases, with 10 bases left in between. The V gene's germline CDR1 is LNHDA and CDR2 SQIVND (reference sequence). This CDR3 is built from 11 residues. CDR3 amino acids: CASSIGGRQFF. The CDR3 nucleotides are TGTGCCAGTAGTATTGGAGGGCGACAGTTCTTC.

Many counts were recorded for this clonotype. The genes are TRBV6-5 and TRBJ2-7, with TRBD1 as a possible D gene (5 bases). The germline V gene has CDR1 MNHEY and CDR2 SVGAGI. This CDR3 is built from 15 residues. Trimming removed 0 bases at V and 0 bases at J, with 9 bases between. The CDR3 sequence: CASSYSKDISYEQYF. CDR3 sequence (DNA): TGTGCCAGCAGTTACTCGAAGGACATCTCCTACGAGCAGTACTTC.

Points on this clonotype: This could be a read error, since a much larger clone is one nucleotide away. This sequence joins TRBV20-1 and TRBJ2-4; tentatively, D is TRBD2 (6 bases). Deletions cut 5 bases from V and 1 base from J, with 12 bases between. Germline CDR1 DFQATT, CDR2 SNEGSKA (reference sequence). The length of the CDR3 is 14 residues. Written as DNA, the CDR3 is TGCAGTGCTTCCGGAGGGGTCGCCAAAAACATTCAGTACTTC. It yields the protein CSASGGVAKNIQYF.

This clonotype was counted between two and nine times. This chain links TRBV3-1 with TRBJ2-1; 8 nucleotides line up with TRBD2. The CDR3 runs to 16 residues. V was pared by 4 bases and J by 0 bases, with 5 bases of the junction left unmatched. Germline V gene data show CDR1 as LGHDT and CDR2 as YNNKEL (reference sequence). DNA for the CDR3: TGTGCCAGCAGCCTTTTAGCGGGGCGCTCCTACAATGAGCAGTTCTTC. It translates to CASSLLAGRSYNEQFF.

This clonotype was observed many times. This rearrangement joins TRBV7-2 to TRBJ2-7; the D call may be TRBD1 or TRBD2 (5 bases each). The CDR3 spans 14 residues. V gave up 5 bases and J gave up 6 bases, with 17 bases separating them. Germline assignment: CDR1 SGHTA and CDR2 FQGNSA. CDR3 protein: CASSRLGAVGEQYF. The CDR3 DNA reads as TGTGCCAGCAGCCGCCTCGGGGCAGTGGGCGAGCAGTACTTC.

This clonotype was picked up many times. The rearrangement links TRBV9 to TRBJ2-7, with D hard to call. Germline values: CDR1 SGDLS, CDR2 YYNGEE. V lost 3 bases, J lost 6 bases, and 13 bases lay in between. The CDR3 has 13 residues. The CDR3 loop reads CASSDGQSREQYF. For the CDR3, the DNA is TGTGCCAGCAGCGACGGTCAGTCACGCGAGCAGTACTTC. Looking up the rest from reference TRBV9 and TRBJ2-7 gives the full variable domain: DSGVTQTPKHLITATGQRVTLRCSPRSGDLSVYWYQQSLDQGLQFLIQYYNGEERAKGNILERFSAQQFPDLHSELNLSSLELGDSALYFCASSDGQSREQYFGPGTRLTVT.

The chain joins TRBV3-1 to TRBJ2-2; possibly TRBD2 for D (6 bases). V was cut by 11 bases and J by 5 bases, with 27 bases left in between. Germline V CDR1 and CDR2: LGHDT, YNNKEL (reference sequence). This CDR3 region has 17 residues. Written as DNA, the CDR3 is TGTGCCTCCTGCCCCCTGTTTGGGGGAGGAGGGACCGGGGAGCTGTTTTTT. The encoded protein is CASCPLFGGGGTGELFF.

This clonotype came up many times. The chain links TRBV20-1 to TRBJ1-5; possibly TRBD1 for D (5 bases). V was cut by 4 bases and J by 6 bases, with 13 bases left in between. From germline, CDR1 is DFQATT and CDR2 SNEGSKA (reference sequence). CDR3 length: 13 residues. In nucleotides, the CDR3 is TGCAGTGCTACTTCGAGGGGCGGTCAGCCCCAGCATTTT. As protein: CSATSRGGQPQHF.

This clonotype was observed at least ten times. The chain combines TRBV12-3 or TRBV12-4 with TRBJ2-1; 8 bases line up with TRBD2. Trimming at V came to 7 bases and at J to 5 bases, leaving 10 bases not matched to a gene. This CDR3 is built from 15 residues. The CDR3: CASTRSGIQDNEQFF. The DNA of the CDR3 is TGTGCCAGCACCCGTAGCGGGATTCAGGACAATGAGCAGTTCTTC.

In this sample, this clonotype turned up many times. V usage is TRBV24-1 and J usage is TRBJ1-1; the D gene is possibly TRBD1 (5 bases). Germline V CDR1 and CDR2: KGHDR, SFDVKD. Between the trimmed V and J ends, which lost 9 bases and 4 bases, there was a span of 14 bases. This CDR3 comprises 13 residues. The CDR3 DNA follows: TGTGCCACCGGGAATCCCGGGGGCACTGAAGCTTTCTTT. Encoded protein: CATGNPGGTEAFF.

This clonotype was detected ten times or more. The chain links TRBV5-1 to TRBJ1-2; TRBD1 aligns across 10 bases. V lost 3 bases, J lost 2 bases, and 1 base stayed unmatched. This CDR3 is 14 amino acids long. Germline-derived CDR1 and CDR2 are SGHRS and YFSETQ. CDR3 in DNA: TGCGCCAGCAGCTCGGGACAGGGGAACTATGGCTACACCTTC. Amino acids: CASSSGQGNYGYTF.

This clonotype was recorded at least ten times. This chain connects TRBV6-5 to TRBJ2-3; 13 bases agree with TRBD2. Trimming took 5 bases from V and 4 from J; bases not matched to a gene: 9. CDR1 is MNHEY, CDR2 SVGAGI, per germline. This CDR3 contains 17 residues. The CDR3 here is CASSTSGGAIMSDTQYF. CDR3 coding DNA: TGTGCCAGCAGTACTAGCGGGGGGGCCATTATGTCAGATACGCAGTATTTT.

The sample holds many counts of this clonotype. The J gene is TRBJ2-7, the V gene TRBV20-1, with D perhaps TRBD1 (5 bases). Germline CDR1 DFQATT, CDR2 SNEGSKA (reference sequence). Trimming shortened V by 3 bases and J by 5 bases, and 17 bases separated the two germline ends. The CDR3 loop spans 14 amino acids. The CDR3 here is CSASGRQSVHEQYF. In DNA form, the CDR3 reads TGCAGTGCTAGCGGTCGACAGAGCGTCCACGAGCAGTACTTC.

Notes on this clonotype: A much bigger clone sits one base away, suggesting this may be a read error. The chain carries TRBV12-3 or TRBV12-4 and TRBJ2-7, with 7 nucleotides matching TRBD1. This CDR3 spans 15 amino acids. The chain's CDR3 is CASSRTGAMAYEHYF. The CDR3 DNA reads as TGTGCCAGCAGTCGAACAGGGGCGATGGCCTACGAGCACTACTTC.

The V and J genes are TRBV5-1 and TRBJ2-2; 8 nucleotides line up with TRBD1. The CDR3 has 14 amino acids. Germline V CDR1 and CDR2: SGHRS, YFSETQ. Trimming removed 7 bases from V and 7 bases from J; junction bases left unmatched: 9. The CDR3 DNA follows: TGCGCCAGCCGAGAGACAGGGGCGGGCGGGGAGCTGTTTTTT. Protein product: CASRETGAGGELFF.

This clonotype came up many times. This chain links TRBV20-1 with TRBJ2-1; 8 bases are shared with TRBD2. Trimming removed 3 bases from V and 6 bases from J; junction bases left unmatched: 7. The CDR3 extends over 14 amino acids. From germline, CDR1 is DFQATT and CDR2 SNEGSKA (reference sequence). The CDR3 DNA sequence: TGCAGTGCTAGGAACCCGACTAGCGCCAATGAGCAGTTCTTC. Protein sequence: CSARNPTSANEQFF.

V and J are TRBV11-2 and TRBJ1-5; D remains unclear. This CDR3 region has 15 residues. The V and J ends lost 2 bases and 11 bases respectively, with 19 bases between them. The V gene's germline CDR1 is SGHAT and CDR2 FQNNGV. The CDR3 DNA sequence: TGTGCCAGCAGCTTAAGAGAGGACCCTCAATGGGCCCAGCATTTT. This gives the protein CASSLREDPQWAQHF.